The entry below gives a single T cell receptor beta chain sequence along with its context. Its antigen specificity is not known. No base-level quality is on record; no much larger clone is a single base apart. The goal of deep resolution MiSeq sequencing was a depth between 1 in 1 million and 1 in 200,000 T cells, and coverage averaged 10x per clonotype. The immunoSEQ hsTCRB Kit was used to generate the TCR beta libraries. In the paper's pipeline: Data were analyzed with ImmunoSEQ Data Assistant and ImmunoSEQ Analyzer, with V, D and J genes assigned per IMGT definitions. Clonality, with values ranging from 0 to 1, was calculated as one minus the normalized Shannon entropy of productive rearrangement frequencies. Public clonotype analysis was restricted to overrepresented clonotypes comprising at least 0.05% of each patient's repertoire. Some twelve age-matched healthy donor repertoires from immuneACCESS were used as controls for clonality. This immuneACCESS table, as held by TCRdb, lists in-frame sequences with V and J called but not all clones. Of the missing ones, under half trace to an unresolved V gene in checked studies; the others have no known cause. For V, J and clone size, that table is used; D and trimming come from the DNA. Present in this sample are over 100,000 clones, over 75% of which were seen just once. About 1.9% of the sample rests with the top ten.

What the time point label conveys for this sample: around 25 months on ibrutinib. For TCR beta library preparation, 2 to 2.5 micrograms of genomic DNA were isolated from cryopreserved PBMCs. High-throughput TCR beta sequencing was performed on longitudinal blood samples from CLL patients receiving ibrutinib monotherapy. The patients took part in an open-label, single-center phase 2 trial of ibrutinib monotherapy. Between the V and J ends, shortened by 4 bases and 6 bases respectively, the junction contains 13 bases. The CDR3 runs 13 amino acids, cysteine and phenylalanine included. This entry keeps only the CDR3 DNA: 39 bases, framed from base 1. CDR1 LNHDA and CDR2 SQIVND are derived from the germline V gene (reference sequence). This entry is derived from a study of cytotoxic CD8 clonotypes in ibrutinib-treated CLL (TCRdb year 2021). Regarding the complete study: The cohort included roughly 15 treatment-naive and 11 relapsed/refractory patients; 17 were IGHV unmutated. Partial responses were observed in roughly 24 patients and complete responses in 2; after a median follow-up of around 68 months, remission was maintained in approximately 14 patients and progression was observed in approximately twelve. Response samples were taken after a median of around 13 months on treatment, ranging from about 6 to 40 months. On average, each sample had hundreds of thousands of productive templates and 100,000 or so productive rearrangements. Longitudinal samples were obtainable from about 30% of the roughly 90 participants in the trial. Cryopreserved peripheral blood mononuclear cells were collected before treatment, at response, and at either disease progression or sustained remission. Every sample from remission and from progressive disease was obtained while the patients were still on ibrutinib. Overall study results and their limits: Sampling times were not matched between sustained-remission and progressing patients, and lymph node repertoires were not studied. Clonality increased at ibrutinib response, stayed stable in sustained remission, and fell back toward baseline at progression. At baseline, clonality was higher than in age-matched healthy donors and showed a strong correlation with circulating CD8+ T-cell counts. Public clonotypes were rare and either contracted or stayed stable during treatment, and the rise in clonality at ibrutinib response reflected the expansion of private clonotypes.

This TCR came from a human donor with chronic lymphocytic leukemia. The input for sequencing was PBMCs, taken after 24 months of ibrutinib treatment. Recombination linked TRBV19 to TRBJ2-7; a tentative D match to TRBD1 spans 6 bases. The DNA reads TGTGCCAGTAGTACAAACAGGGAGAGCGAGCAGTACTTC. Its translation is CASSTNRESEQYF.